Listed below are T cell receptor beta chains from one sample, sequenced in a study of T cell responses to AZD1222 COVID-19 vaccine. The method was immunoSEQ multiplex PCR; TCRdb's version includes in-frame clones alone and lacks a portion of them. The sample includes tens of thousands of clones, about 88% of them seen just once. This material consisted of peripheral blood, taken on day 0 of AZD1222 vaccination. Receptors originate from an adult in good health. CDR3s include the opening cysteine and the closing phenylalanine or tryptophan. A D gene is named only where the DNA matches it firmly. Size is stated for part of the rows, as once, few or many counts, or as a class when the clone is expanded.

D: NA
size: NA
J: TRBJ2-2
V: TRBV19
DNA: TGTGCCAGTATTACAGGGATAGGGGGGGAGCTGTTTTTT
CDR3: CASITGIGGELFF

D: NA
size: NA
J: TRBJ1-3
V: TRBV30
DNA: TGTGCCTGGCATCTGCCGGAGTCTGGAAACACCATATATTTT
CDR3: CAWHLPESGNTIYF

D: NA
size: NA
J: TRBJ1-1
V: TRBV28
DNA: TGTGCCAGCAGTTTGACACAGGGTAACACTGAAGCTTTCTTT
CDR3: CASSLTQGNTEAFF

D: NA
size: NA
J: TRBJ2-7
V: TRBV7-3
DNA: TGTGCCAGCAGCTTAACAGGGAGCTCCTACGAGCAGTACTTC
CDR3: CASSLTGSSYEQYF

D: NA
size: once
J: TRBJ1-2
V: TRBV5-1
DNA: TGCGCCAGCACCCAGACAGAGGGGGGCTATGGCTACACCTTC
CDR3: CASTQTEGGYGYTF

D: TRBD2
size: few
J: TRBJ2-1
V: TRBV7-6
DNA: TGTGCCAGCAGCTTAGCGCTGGTAGCGGGGGCCACCTACAATGAGCAGTTCTTC
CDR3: CASSLALVAGATYNEQFF

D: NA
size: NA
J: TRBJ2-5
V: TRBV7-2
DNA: TGTGCCAGCAGCTTATGGGGGGTGCAAGAGGCCCAGTACTTC
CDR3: CASSLWGVQEAQYF

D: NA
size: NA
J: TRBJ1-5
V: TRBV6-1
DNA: TGTGCCAGCAGTGAAGCTTGGACGGTGAATCAGCCCCAGCATTTT
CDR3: CASSEAWTVNQPQHF

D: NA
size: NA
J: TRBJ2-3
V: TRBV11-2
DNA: TGTGCCAGCAAGCGGCAGGTTCTCACAGATACGCAGTATTTT
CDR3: CASKRQVLTDTQYF

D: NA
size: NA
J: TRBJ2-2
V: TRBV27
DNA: TGTGCCAGCAGTTTCGGGGCCCAGGGGGAGCTGTTTTTT
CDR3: CASSFGAQGELFF

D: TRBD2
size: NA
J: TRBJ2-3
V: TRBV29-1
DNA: TGCAGCGTTGCCCGTGGGGGGGATGGCACGCAGTATTTT
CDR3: CSVARGGDGTQYF

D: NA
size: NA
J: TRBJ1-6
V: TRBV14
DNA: TGTGCCAGCAGCCTCGACAGGATTCTGAGTGGTTCACCCCTCCACTTT
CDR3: CASSLDRILSGSPLHF

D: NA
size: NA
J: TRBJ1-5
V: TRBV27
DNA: TGTGCCAGCAGTTTACATGGGAGCAATCAGCCCCAGCATTTT
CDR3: CASSLHGSNQPQHF